The clone carrying this T cell receptor (beta chain) was seen many times. These data are taken from a study of neurological immune-mediated disorders. With 0 bases removed from V and 0 bases from J, the gap between germline ends came to 9 bases. Germline-derived CDR1 and CDR2 are MNHEY and SVGEGT. The CDR3 covers 15 residues. TCRdb processed the 5' RACE reads anew with MiXCR; each CDR3 protein has one entry. This sample has roughly 32,000 distinct CDR3 sequences, with less than 5% found just once. The sample was PBMCs. This TCR was recovered from a man aged 25 to 45 with multiple sclerosis. The chain joins TRBV6-2 or TRBV6-3 to TRBJ2-7; D gene ambiguous. For the CDR3, the DNA is TGTGCCAGCAGTTACTCTACCGCGAGCTCCTACGAGCAGTACTTC. It translates to CASSYSTASSYEQYF.